Following are 5 T cell receptor beta chains from one sample sequenced in a study of blood T cell repertoires in COVID-19. The method was immunoSEQ multiplex PCR; TCRdb's version includes in-frame clones alone and lacks a portion of them. The sample has around 70,000 clones, roughly 80% seen once. The specimen was peripheral blood. All receptors derive from an elderly man with acute or convalescent COVID-19.

The rearrangement links TRBV7-9 to TRBJ1-3, with unresolved D. This CDR3 contains 14 residues. V was trimmed by 5 bases and J by 0 bases, leaving 8 bases between them. The germline V gene has CDR1 SEHNR and CDR2 FQNEAQ (reference sequence). The CDR3 sequence: CASSSYVSGNTIYF. The CDR3 coding sequence is TGTGCCAGCAGCAGCTATGTCTCTGGAAACACCATATATTTT.

The rearrangement joins TRBV19 to TRBJ1-4, with D possibly matching TRBD1 (6 bases). Trimming took 11 bases from V and 5 from J, leaving 21 bases between them. CDR1 and CDR2 (germline): LNHDA, SQIVND (reference sequence). The CDR3 covers 15 residues. The CDR3 DNA reads as TGTGCCTCCTCCCCGCGGGGGGGCTACAATGAAAAACTGTTTTTT. It encodes CASSPRGGYNEKLFF.

This CDR3 reads CASSQENRRAFF. The CDR3 bases are TGTGCCAGCAGCCAGGAGAACCGCCGGGCTTTCTTT. The chain recombines TRBV3-1 (or the pseudogene TRBV3-2) with TRBJ1-1; D not resolved. The CDR3 sequence is 12 residues long. The V and J ends lost 3 bases and 11 bases respectively, with 13 bases between them. Germline-derived CDR1 and CDR2 are LGHDT and YNNKEL (reference sequence).

This clone came up a few times. V is TRBV13 and J is TRBJ1-4, with 7 bases aligning to TRBD1. Germline trimming cut 8 bases from V and 8 bases from J; bases unmatched to any gene: 8. The CDR3 has 13 residues. Germline loops: CDR1 PRHDT, CDR2 FYEKMQ (reference sequence). CDR3 bases: TGTGCCAGCGGAAGACAGGGTGGGGAAAAACTGTTTTTT. Protein product: CASGRQGGEKLFF.

The count of this clone is one. This chain connects TRBV5-5 to TRBJ1-6, with D maybe TRBD1 (6 bases). Trimming cost V 4 bases and J 9 bases, with 20 bases left between them. Germline V gene sequence: CDR1 SGHKS, CDR2 YYEKEE (reference sequence). The length of the CDR3 is 16 residues. The CDR3 nucleotides are TGTGCCAGCAGCCTGGAACAGGGCTCCCAGGGTTCACCCCTCCACTTT. Amino acids: CASSLEQGSQGSPLHF.